This TCR beta chain is drawn from a study of tumor and adjacent non-tumor tissue in lung cancer. This sample's RNA came from whole unsorted tissue. TCRbeta libraries were built with three rounds of nested PCR, modified from ARM-PCR. TCRdb ran MiXCR on the multiplex PCR reads and lists one entry per CDR3 protein. This table has some 78,000 distinct CDR3 sequences, 80% appearing once. The CDR3 contains 15 residues. V lost 5 bases and J 12 bases, leaving 26 bases between the germline ends. Germline-derived CDR1 and CDR2 are MNHEY and SVGEGT. The chain has TRBV6-2 or TRBV6-3 and TRBJ2-7, with a weak D call TRBD1 (6 bases). Sequencing was carried out using lung tumor tissue. The clonotype originates from a woman aged 50 to 60 with non-small cell lung cancer. The DNA of the CDR3 is TGTGCCAGCAGTAAAACAGGGTCAAACTCCTACGACCGGTACTTC. This encodes CASSKTGSNSYDRYF.